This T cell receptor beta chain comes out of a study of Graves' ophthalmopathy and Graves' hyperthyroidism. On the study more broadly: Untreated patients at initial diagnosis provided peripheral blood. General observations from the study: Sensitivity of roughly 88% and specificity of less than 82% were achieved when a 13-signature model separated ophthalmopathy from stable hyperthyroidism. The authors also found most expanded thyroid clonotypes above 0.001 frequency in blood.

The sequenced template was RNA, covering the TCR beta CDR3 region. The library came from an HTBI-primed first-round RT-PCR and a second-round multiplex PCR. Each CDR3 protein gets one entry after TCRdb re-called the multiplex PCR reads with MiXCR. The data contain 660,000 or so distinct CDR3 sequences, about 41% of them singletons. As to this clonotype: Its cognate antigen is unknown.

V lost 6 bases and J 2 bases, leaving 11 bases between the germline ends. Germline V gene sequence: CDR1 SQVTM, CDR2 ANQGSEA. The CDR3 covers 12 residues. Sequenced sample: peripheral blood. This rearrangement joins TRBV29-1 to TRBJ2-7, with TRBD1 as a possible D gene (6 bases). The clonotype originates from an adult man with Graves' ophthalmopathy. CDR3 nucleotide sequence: TGCAGCGTGGGGGACAAGGCCTACGAGCAGTACTTC. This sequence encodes CSVGDKAYEQYF.